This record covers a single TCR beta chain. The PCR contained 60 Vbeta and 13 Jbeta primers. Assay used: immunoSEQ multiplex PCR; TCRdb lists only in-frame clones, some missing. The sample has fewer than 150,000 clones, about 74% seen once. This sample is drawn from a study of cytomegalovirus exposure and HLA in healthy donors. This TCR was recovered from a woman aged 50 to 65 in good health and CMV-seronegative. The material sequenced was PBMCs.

The CDR3 loop reads CASSMIQEGPYGYTF. The CDR3 DNA reads as TGTGCCAGTAGTATGATTCAGGAGGGTCCTTATGGCTACACCTTC. This chain connects TRBV19 to TRBJ1-2; D gene unclear. The CDR3 runs 15 residues. CDR1 is LNHDA and CDR2 is SQIVND in the germline V gene (reference sequence). With 3 bases removed from V and 5 bases from J, the gap between germline ends came to 16 bases.